This T cell receptor beta chain came from a study of T cells in Graves' hyperthyroidism and ophthalmopathy. Study results and limitations: Most expanded thyroid clonotypes above 0.001 also appeared in blood. A model built on 13 V-J features separated ophthalmopathy from stable hyperthyroidism.

In germline, CDR1 is SGHTA, CDR2 FQGTGA. The CDR3 is made up of 16 amino acids. V lost 0 bases to trimming and J lost 3 bases; unmatched junction nucleotides: 1. Using RNA transcripts as the source, TCR beta CDR3 regions were amplified. The HTBI primer set served for first-round RT-PCR of the TCR CDR3. A single record per CDR3 protein comes from TCRdb applying MiXCR to the multiplex PCR reads. The table lists about 300,000 distinct CDR3 sequences, around a sixth of them singletons. An approximately 10 ml volume of fresh peripheral blood provided the PBMCs. There are many counts of this clonotype. What it recognizes is unknown.

The chain employs TRBV7-3 and TRBJ2-3; TRBD2 matches 12 bases. Sequencing was done on a sample of blood. The receptor comes from a man aged 25-40 years with Graves' hyperthyroidism. CDR3 sequence: CASSLTTSGRTDTQYF. CDR3 nucleotides: TGTGCCAGCAGCTTAACGACTAGCGGGAGAACAGATACGCAGTATTTT.